This TCR beta chain was identified during a study of tumor and adjacent non-tumor tissue in lung cancer. In the study overall: Histology: around 13 adenocarcinoma, a couple of squamous cell carcinoma, 1 small cell lung cancer.

RNA was extracted from bulk tissue without any cell sorting. The V and J ends lost 5 bases and 1 base, in that order; junction bases with no gene match: 6. CDR3 length: 15 residues. CDR1 SGHNT and CDR2 YENEEA come from the germline V gene. Study-level findings and limits: TCR diversity was significantly greater in tumor than normal lung tissue.

A modified ARM-PCR protocol with three rounds of nested PCR amplified TCRbeta. TCRdb reprocessed the multiplex PCR reads via MiXCR and lists one record per CDR3 protein. Of 200,000 to 250,000 distinct CDR3 sequences listed, around 70% are singletons. As concerns this clonotype: Its antigen is unknown. No conserved phenylalanine or tryptophan ends this CDR3, so it is likely a read error.

The rearrangement uses TRBV11-3 and TRBJ1-1; TRBD1 matches at 8 bases. The receptor's source is a man between 60 and 70 years old with non-small cell lung cancer. What was sequenced was lung tumor tissue. The chain's CDR3 is CASSAGQVGNTEAFS. DNA of the CDR3: TGTGCCAGCAGCGCGGGACAGGTGGGGAACACTGAAGCTTTCTCT.